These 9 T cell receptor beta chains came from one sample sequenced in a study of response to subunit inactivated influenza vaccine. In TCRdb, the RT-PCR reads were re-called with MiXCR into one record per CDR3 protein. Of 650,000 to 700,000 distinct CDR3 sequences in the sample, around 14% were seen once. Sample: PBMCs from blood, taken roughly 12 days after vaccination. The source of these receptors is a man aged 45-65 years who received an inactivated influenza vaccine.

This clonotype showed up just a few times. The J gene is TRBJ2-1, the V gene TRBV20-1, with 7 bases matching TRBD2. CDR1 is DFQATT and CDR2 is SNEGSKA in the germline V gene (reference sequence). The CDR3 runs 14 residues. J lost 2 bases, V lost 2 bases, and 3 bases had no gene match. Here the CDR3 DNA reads TGCAGTGCTAGAAGGCTAGCGGCCTACAATGAGCAGTTCTTC. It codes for CSARRLAAYNEQFF.

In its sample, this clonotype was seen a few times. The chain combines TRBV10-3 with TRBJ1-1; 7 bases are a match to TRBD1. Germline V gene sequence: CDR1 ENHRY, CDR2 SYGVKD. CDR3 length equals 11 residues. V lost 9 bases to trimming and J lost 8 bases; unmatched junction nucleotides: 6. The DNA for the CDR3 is TGTGCCATTCAACGGGACAGAGAAGCTTTCTTT. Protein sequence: CAIQRDREAFF.

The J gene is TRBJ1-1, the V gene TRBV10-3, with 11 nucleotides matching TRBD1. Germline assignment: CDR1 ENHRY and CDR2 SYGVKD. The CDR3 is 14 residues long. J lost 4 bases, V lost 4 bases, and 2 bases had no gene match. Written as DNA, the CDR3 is TGTGCCATCAGTGGGACAGGGGGCGGCACTGAAGCTTTCTTT. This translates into CAISGTGGGTEAFF.

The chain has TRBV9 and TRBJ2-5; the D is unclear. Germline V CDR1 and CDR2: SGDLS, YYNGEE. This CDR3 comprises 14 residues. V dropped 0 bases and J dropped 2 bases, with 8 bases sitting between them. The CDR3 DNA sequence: TGTGCCAGCAGCGTAGCTGGCAATCAAGAGACCCAGTACTTC. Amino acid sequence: CASSVAGNQETQYF.

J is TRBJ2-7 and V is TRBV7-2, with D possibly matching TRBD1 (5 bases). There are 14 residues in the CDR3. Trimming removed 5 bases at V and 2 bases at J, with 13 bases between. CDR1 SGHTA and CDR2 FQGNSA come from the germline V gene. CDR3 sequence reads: CASSIDTGPYEQYF. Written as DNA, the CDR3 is TGTGCCAGCAGCATAGACACAGGACCCTACGAGCAGTACTTC.

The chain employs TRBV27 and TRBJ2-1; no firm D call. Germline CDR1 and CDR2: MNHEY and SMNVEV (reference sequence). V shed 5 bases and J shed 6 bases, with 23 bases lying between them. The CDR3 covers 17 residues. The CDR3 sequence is CASSGSRTLGVVNEQFF. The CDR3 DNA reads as TGTGCCAGCAGTGGGTCCCGGACCCTTGGGGTCGTCAATGAGCAGTTCTTC.

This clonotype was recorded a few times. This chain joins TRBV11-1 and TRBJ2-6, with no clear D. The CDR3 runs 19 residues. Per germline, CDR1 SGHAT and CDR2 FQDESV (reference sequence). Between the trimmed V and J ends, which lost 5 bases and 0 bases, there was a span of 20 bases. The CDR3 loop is CASSPPLGVSSSGANVLTF. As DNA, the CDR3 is TGTGCCAGCAGCCCCCCTTTAGGAGTGAGTAGCTCTGGGGCCAACGTCCTGACTTTC.

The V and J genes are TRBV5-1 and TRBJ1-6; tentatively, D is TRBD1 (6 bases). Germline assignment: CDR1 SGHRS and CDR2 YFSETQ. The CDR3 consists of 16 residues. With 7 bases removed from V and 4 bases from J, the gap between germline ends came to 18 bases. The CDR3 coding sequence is TGCGCCAGCGCTAGAGACACCAGGGGTTATAATTCACCCCTCCACTTT. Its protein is CASARDTRGYNSPLHF.

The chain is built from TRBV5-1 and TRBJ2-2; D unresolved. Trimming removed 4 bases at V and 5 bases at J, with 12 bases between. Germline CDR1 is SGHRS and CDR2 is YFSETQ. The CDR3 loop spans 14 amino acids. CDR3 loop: CASSPSSSTGELFF. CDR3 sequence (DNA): TGCGCCAGCAGCCCCTCAAGTAGTACCGGGGAGCTGTTTTTT.